The next 19 T cell receptor beta chains were all read from a single sample in a study of regulatory T cells in long-lasting Graves disease. The time point: newly diagnosed GD, antithyroid drugs for less than 3 months. With RNA extracted from PBMCs as input, the TCR library was made. HTBI primers from iRepertoire and Arm-PCR of CDR3 regions yielded the TCR beta libraries. TCRdb reanalysed the multiplex PCR reads using MiXCR and keeps one entry per CDR3 protein. The sample lists hundreds of thousands of distinct CDR3 sequences; approximately 12% were seen once. These data also featured in a second study, about T cells in Graves' hyperthyroidism and ophthalmopathy.

The sequenced sample was peripheral blood mononuclear cells (PBMCs), obtained at new diagnosis, from a patient treated with antithyroid drugs. All receptors derive from a man under 40 with Graves disease.

The chain has TRBV29-1 and TRBJ1-2, with TRBD1 as a possible D gene (6 bases). The CDR3 is 15 amino acids. Germline loops: CDR1 SQVTM, CDR2 ANQGSEA. V was clipped by 8 bases and J by 3 bases, with 22 bases between them. The CDR3 nucleotides are TGCAGCTCCCATGAGGGTTTTAGGGGGGACTATGGCTACACCTTC. Translation: CSSHEGFRGDYGYTF.

This clonotype was counted ten times or more. The genes are TRBV6-1 and TRBJ2-5; D is ambiguous. The CDR3 loop spans 12 amino acids. Germline V gene sequence: CDR1 MNHNS, CDR2 SASEGT. V shed 11 bases and J shed 1 base, with 11 bases lying between them. CDR3 coding DNA: TGTGCCGGAAAGGTTAGCCAAGAGACCCAGTACTTC. It encodes CAGKVSQETQYF.

This clonotype was picked up many times. The chain employs TRBV20-1 and TRBJ2-7; D gene ambiguous. Germline V CDR1 and CDR2: DFQATT, SNEGSKA (reference sequence). Deletions cut 3 bases from V and 4 bases from J, with 13 bases between. The CDR3 runs 13 residues. The CDR3 DNA reads TGCAGTGCTAGGTCGGCGGCCCAGTACGAGCAGTACTTC. The encoded protein is CSARSAAQYEQYF.

This clonotype was found many times. The chain uses TRBV2 and TRBJ1-4, with D unresolved. With 2 bases removed from V and 6 bases from J, the gap between germline ends came to 7 bases. CDR3 length: 13 residues. CDR1 and CDR2 from the germline V gene are SNHLY and FYNNEI. The CDR3 sequence: CASSERRDEKLFF. CDR3 DNA sequence: TGTGCCAGCAGTGAAAGGCGCGATGAAAAACTGTTTTTT. Combining the CDR3 with reference TRBV2 and TRBJ1-4 gives the whole variable domain EPEVTQTPSHQVTQMGQEVILRCVPISNHLYFYWYRQILGQKVEFLVSFYNNEISEKSEIFDDQFSVERPDGSNFTLKIRSTKLEDSAMYFCASSERRDEKLFFGSGTQLSVL.

Many counts were recorded for this clonotype. The chain is built from TRBV11-2 and TRBJ1-1; D is uncertain. This CDR3 has 14 amino acids. V was trimmed by 2 bases and J by 3 bases, leaving 10 bases between them. The germline V gene encodes CDR1 SGHAT and CDR2 FQNNGV. CDR3 nucleotide sequence: TGTGCCAGCAGCTTACTGTCCGGGGACACTGAAGCTTTCTTT. It translates to CASSLLSGDTEAFF.

This clonotype has only a few counts. The chain is built from TRBV5-6 and TRBJ1-1; D is uncertain. The germline V and J ends were trimmed by 1 base and 11 bases, with 15 bases remaining between them. Germline assignment: CDR1 SGHDT and CDR2 YYEEEE. This CDR3 region has 13 residues. CDR3 protein: CASSLFTSNRAFF. In DNA form, the CDR3 reads TGTGCCAGCAGCTTGTTTACCTCTAATCGGGCTTTCTTT.

This clonotype was found a few times. The V and J genes are TRBV28 and TRBJ2-1, with D tentatively TRBD2 (6 bases). The CDR3 spans 14 residues. Trimming pared 5 bases from V and 5 bases from J, leaving 13 bases between. Germline values: CDR1 MDHEN, CDR2 SYDVKM. CDR3 DNA sequence: TGTGCCAGCAGTCTCACCGGGACTCACAATGAGCAGTTCTTC. Protein sequence: CASSLTGTHNEQFF.

This clonotype has a handful of counts. V and J are TRBV5-5 and TRBJ2-2; tentative D call: TRBD2 (6 bases). Trimming left V 5 bases short and J 1 base short, with 12 bases between. Germline loops: CDR1 SGHKS, CDR2 YYEKEE (reference sequence). The CDR3 runs to 15 residues. CDR3 sequence: CASRGTGKNTGELFF. In DNA, the CDR3 is TGTGCCAGCAGGGGGACTGGGAAGAACACCGGGGAGCTGTTTTTT.

The chain has TRBV6-1 and TRBJ2-1, with 7 bases aligning to TRBD2. This CDR3 comprises 13 residues. Trimming took 9 bases from V and 4 from J; bases not matched to a gene: 6. Germline V gives CDR1 MNHNS, CDR2 SASEGT. As DNA, the CDR3 is TGTGCCAGTTCGACTAGCCATTACAATGAGCAGTTCTTC. It is translated as CASSTSHYNEQFF.

The chain recombines TRBV27 with TRBJ2-5, with D perhaps TRBD1 or TRBD2 (7 bases each). Trimming cost V 5 bases and J 4 bases, with 20 bases left between them. CDR3 length equals 16 residues. The V gene's germline CDR1 is MNHEY and CDR2 SMNVEV (reference sequence). CDR3: CASSNLRGEGGETQYF. CDR3 nucleotides: TGTGCCAGCAGTAACCTCAGGGGGGAGGGGGGAGAGACCCAGTACTTC.

This clonotype was recorded at least ten times. V usage is TRBV6-1 and J usage is TRBJ2-7, with TRBD1 identical over 9 bases. Trimming cost V 6 bases and J 2 bases; bases outside gene matches: 5. Germline CDR1 is MNHNS and CDR2 is SASEGT. This CDR3 region has 14 residues. DNA for the CDR3: TGTGCCAGCAGGGCCGGGACAGGGACCTACGAGCAGTACTTC. The encoded protein is CASRAGTGTYEQYF.

This clonotype was observed at least ten times. V is TRBV6-1 and J is TRBJ2-7, with 7 bases identical to TRBD2. The CDR3 is 15 residues long. Germline CDR1 and CDR2: MNHNS and SASEGT. V gave up 1 base and J gave up 4 bases; unmatched junction bases: 7. The CDR3 sequence is CASSEGDYQNYEQYF. The CDR3 coding sequence is TGTGCCAGCAGTGAAGGGGACTACCAGAATTACGAGCAGTACTTC.

This clonotype was seen a handful of times. The chain has TRBV6-1 and TRBJ1-5, with a tentative D call TRBD1 (5 bases). CDR1 is MNHNS, CDR2 SASEGT, per germline. V lost 6 bases and J lost 7, with 16 bases in between. This CDR3 is 14 amino acids long. This chain's CDR3 is CASSRDLGEQPQHF. The CDR3 nucleotides are TGTGCCAGCAGCCGGGACCTCGGAGAACAGCCCCAGCATTTT.

This rearrangement joins TRBV5-1 to TRBJ2-1, with 11 bases that match TRBD1. The J segment lost 7 bases and the V segment lost 3 bases, leaving 6 bases of the junction unmatched. The CDR3 spans 15 residues. The germline V gene has CDR1 SGHRS and CDR2 YFSETQ. CDR3 protein: CASSSGQGALNEQFF. CDR3 coding DNA: TGCGCCAGCAGCTCAGGACAGGGGGCTCTGAATGAGCAGTTCTTC.

This clonotype came up many times. V and J are TRBV7-8 and TRBJ1-2; unclear D gene. CDR1 is SGHVS and CDR2 is FQNEAQ in the germline V gene. The CDR3 spans 15 residues. Trimming stripped 3 bases from V and 4 bases from J, with 15 bases between. CDR3 loop: CASSLARGQSYGYTF. The CDR3 bases are TGTGCCAGCAGCTTGGCGAGAGGGCAGAGCTATGGCTACACCTTC.

Concerning this clonotype itself: Given a much more abundant clone one base away, this may be a read error. J is TRBJ2-1 and V is TRBV7-3, with no clear D. The V gene's germline CDR1 is SGHTA and CDR2 FQGTGA. The CDR3 sequence is 11 residues long. The CDR3 region has the DNA TGTGCCAGCAACTTAGGGTATGAGCAGTTCTTC. Its protein is CASNLGYEQFF.

To note about this clonotype: This likely stems from a read error, as it lies one base from a far larger clone. V is TRBV6-1 and J is TRBJ2-5; TRBD2 aligns across 12 bases. The better agreement between TRBJ2-1 and the DNA end casts doubt on the J call. Germline V gene data show CDR1 as MNHNS and CDR2 as SASEGT. The CDR3 spans 16 residues. CDR3 amino acids: CASSRGLAGSQETQFF. The DNA for the CDR3 is TGTGCCAGCTCTCGAGGACTAGCGGGGTCCCAAGAGACCCAGTTCTTC.

This clonotype showed up just a few times. The V gene is TRBV10-1, the J gene TRBJ1-1; no firm D call. The CDR3 has 13 residues. The germline gives CDR1 WNHNN, CDR2 SYGVQD (reference sequence). The ends were cut back, 4 bases at V and 1 base at J, with 7 bases in the middle. The CDR3 is CASSVGRNTEAFF. CDR3 nucleotides: TGCGCCAGCAGTGTCGGGAGGAACACTGAAGCTTTCTTT.

A word on this clonotype: A much larger clonotype is one base distant, so this may be a read error. This chain links TRBV10-1 with TRBJ1-2; TRBD1 might be the D (5 bases). Germline-derived CDR1 and CDR2 are WNHNN and SYGVQD (reference sequence). This CDR3 has 14 residues. V lost 4 bases to trimming and J lost 2 bases, with 11 bases between them. This CDR3 is CASSGDEGNYGYTF. As DNA, the CDR3 is TGCGCCAGCAGTGGGGACGAGGGAAACTATGGCTACACCTTC.